This is a list of T cell receptor beta chains from one sample in a study of T cell changes during pregnancy in multiple sclerosis. This table comes from immunoSEQ multiplex PCR, and its TCRdb copy is limited to in-frame clones, with some not included. The data show about 52,000 clones, with over 80% seen just once and around 0.74% held by the top ten. The sample here was CD4+ T cells from peripheral blood mononuclear cells, taken in the third trimester of pregnancy. These receptor sequences come from a female donor with multiple sclerosis, enrolled in a pregnancy study. CDR3s include the opening cysteine and the closing phenylalanine or tryptophan.

CDR3,J,V
CASSPTGFDYGYTF,TRBJ1-2,TRBV19
CASSTLPGLGAHNEQFF,TRBJ2-1,TRBV19
CASRAGVYQPQHF,TRBJ1-5,TRBV5-5
CASSLSGTENYGYTF,TRBJ1-2,TRBV19
CASSFVAGPYEQYF,TRBJ2-7,TRBV5-4
CASSLIRGPGEKLFF,TRBJ1-4,TRBV7-2
CASSVAGEGRNTEAFF,TRBJ1-1,TRBV9
CASSPDSGRGETQYF,TRBJ2-5,TRBV18
CATYRDLLEGYTF,TRBJ1-2,TRBV2
CASSRDRGNTEAFF,TRBJ1-1,TRBV7-2
CATSRGRDRWHEQYF,TRBJ2-7,TRBV15
CASSYSGGREQYF,TRBJ2-7,TRBV6-5
CASSPPGTASNYGYTF,TRBJ1-2,TRBV18
CASSQDSGAGGPKYF,TRBJ2-7,TRBV4-3
CASSLEVAGGRWNEQFF,TRBJ2-1,TRBV5-1
CASSQAVGVVKAFF,TRBJ1-1,TRBV4-3
CASSLGTRPRETQYF,TRBJ2-5,TRBV7-2
CASSAQGSSYNEQFF,TRBJ2-1,TRBV9
CASSHLTDSSYNEQFF,TRBJ2-1,TRBV4-1
CASSRGTPEAFF,TRBJ1-1,TRBV6-1
CASSISLAGVTGTQYF,TRBJ2-5,TRBV19
CAIRSDGSTNEKLFF,TRBJ1-4,TRBV10-3
CASSPNPGQGTYEQYF,TRBJ2-7,TRBV5-1
CASSYTYPGANVLTF,TRBJ2-6,TRBV6-6
CASSFRGTGELFF,TRBJ2-2,TRBV11-2
CASSRGTGSNTEAFF,TRBJ1-1,TRBV4-3
CASSARRGYNEQFF,TRBJ2-1,TRBV11-3
CATSRETSGEEQYF,TRBJ2-7,TRBV15
CASSRSYNSPLHF,TRBJ1-6,TRBV11-1
CASSPVLQATDEAFF,TRBJ1-1,TRBV18
CASGEGDGNTIYF,TRBJ1-3,TRBV12-5
CASSVGTGRTGELFF,TRBJ2-2,TRBV9
CASSLAPGDNEQFF,TRBJ2-1,TRBV7-2
CASSQAKPSVYEQFF,TRBJ2-1,TRBV4-1
CASSERTGVNTEAFF,TRBJ1-1,TRBV5-4
CASTSGTGPTGELFF,TRBJ2-2,TRBV19
CASSLGGATGELFF,TRBJ2-2,TRBV7-3
CASSLGGVYTEAFF,TRBJ1-1,TRBV7-9
CATQLTVSSTDTQYF,TRBJ2-3,TRBV19
CASSLTANTEAFF,TRBJ1-1,TRBV7-9
CASSRTSGGPYEQYF,TRBJ2-7,TRBV7-2
CASSQALAGDGTDTQYF,TRBJ2-3,TRBV4-1
CSVARVNYGYTF,TRBJ1-2,TRBV29-1
CASSLRGGEQYF,TRBJ2-7,TRBV18